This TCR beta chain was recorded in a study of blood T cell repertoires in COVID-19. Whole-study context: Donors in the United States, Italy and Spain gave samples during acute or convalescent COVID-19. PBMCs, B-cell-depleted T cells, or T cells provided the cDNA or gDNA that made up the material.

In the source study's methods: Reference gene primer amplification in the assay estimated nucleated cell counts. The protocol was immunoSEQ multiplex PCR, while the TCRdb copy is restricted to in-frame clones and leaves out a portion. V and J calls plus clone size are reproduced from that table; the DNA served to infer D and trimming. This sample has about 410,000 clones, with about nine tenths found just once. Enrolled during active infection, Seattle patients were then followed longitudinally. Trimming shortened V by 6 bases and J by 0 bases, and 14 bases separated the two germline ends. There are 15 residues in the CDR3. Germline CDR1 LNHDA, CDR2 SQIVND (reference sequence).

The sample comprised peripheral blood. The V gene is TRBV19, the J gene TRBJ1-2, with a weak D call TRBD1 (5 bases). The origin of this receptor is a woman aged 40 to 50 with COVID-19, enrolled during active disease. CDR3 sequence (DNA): TGTGCCAGTAGCAATGACAGAGAAGCTAACTATGGCTACACCTTC. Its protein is CASSNDREANYGYTF.